The T cell receptor (beta chain) under discussion was sequenced for a study of early T cells in non-severe SARS-CoV-2 infection. For the study at large: The sequenced material was bulk RNA from unsorted whole blood, and its chains were unpaired.

Germline CDR1 is SQVTM and CDR2 is ANQGSEA. V was cut by 4 bases and J by 0 bases, with 10 bases left in between. This CDR3 contains 14 residues. Attachment of unique molecular identifiers was made to individual cDNA molecules. MiXCR was run by TCRdb on the 5' RACE reads, yielding one entry per CDR3 protein. The repertoire consists of some 71,000 distinct CDR3 sequences, with approximately 12% occurring once and the leading ten covering more than 5.5%. This clonotype has just a few counts. What was sequenced was whole blood. The chain has TRBV29-1 and TRBJ2-4; maybe TRBD2 (5 bases). The source of this sequence is an adult who was a healthcare worker with PCR-confirmed SARS-CoV-2 infection or an uninfected control (not recorded which). CDR3 nucleotides: TGCAGCGTTGTACAGCGGCTAGCCAAAAACATTCAGTACTTC. This encodes CSVVQRLAKNIQYF. The variable domain in full, completed from reference TRBV29-1 and TRBJ2-4, reads SAVISQKPSRDICQRGTSLTIQCQVDSQVTMMFWYRQQPGQSLTLIATANQGSEATYESGFVIDKFPISRPNLTFSTLTVSNMSPEDSSIYLCSVVQRLAKNIQYFGAGTRLSVL.